The 29 T cell receptor beta chains listed next were all sequenced from one sample in a study of cytomegalovirus exposure and HLA in healthy donors. Vbeta (60) and Jbeta (13) primers were used in the PCR. TCRdb keeps only in-frame clones here, not all; method: immunoSEQ multiplex PCR. The sample contains 150,000 or so clones, over 60% of which appear only once. The sample consisted of PBMCs. These receptor sequences come from a woman in her twenties or thirties in good health and CMV-seronegative.

This clone came up a few times. V is TRBV20-1 and J is TRBJ1-1, with 7 bases aligning to TRBD1. V was pared by 0 bases and J by 8 bases, with 0 bases of the junction left unmatched. This CDR3 is built from 11 residues. CDR1 and CDR2 (germline): DFQATT, SNEGSKA (reference sequence). Written as DNA, the CDR3 is TGCAGTGCTAGAGAGGACAGGGAAGCTTTCTTT. This translates into CSAREDREAFF.

V gene TRBV5-1 combines with J gene TRBJ2-1; D gene unclear. The germline V and J ends were trimmed by 2 bases and 3 bases, with 12 bases remaining between them. The CDR3 has 15 residues. Germline-derived CDR1 and CDR2 are SGHRS and YFSETQ. The CDR3 bases are TGCGCCAGCAGCTTTGAAGAACGGGTCTACAATGAGCAGTTCTTC. Protein product: CASSFEERVYNEQFF.

This clone came up once. The chain is built from TRBV2 and TRBJ1-1; TRBD1 matches 8 bases. This CDR3 region has 15 residues. The V segment lost 3 bases and the J segment 4 bases; nucleotides outside the gene matches: 7. The germline V gene encodes CDR1 SNHLY and CDR2 FYNNEI. The CDR3 here is CASSEDREGATEAFF. For the CDR3, the DNA is TGTGCCAGCAGTGAGGACAGGGAGGGGGCCACTGAAGCTTTCTTT.

The V and J genes are TRBV6-5 and TRBJ2-5; D perhaps matches TRBD2 (5 bases). V lost 4 bases and J 5 bases, leaving 17 bases between the germline ends. This CDR3 spans 15 amino acids. Germline V lookup: CDR1 MNHEY, CDR2 SVGAGI. CDR3 in amino acids: CASSSPSKGEETQYF. DNA of the CDR3: TGTGCCAGCAGTTCCCCGTCGAAGGGAGAGGAGACCCAGTACTTC.

CDR3 amino acids: CASSLASRTGISPAREKLFF. The CDR3 coding sequence is TGTGCCAGCAGCTTAGCGAGCCGGACAGGAATCTCCCCTGCTCGTGAAAAACTGTTTTTT. The J gene is TRBJ1-4, the V gene TRBV7-8; 7 nucleotides line up with TRBD1. This CDR3 is 20 amino acids long. Germline V gene data show CDR1 as SGHVS and CDR2 as FQNEAQ. V was pared by 0 bases and J by 7 bases, with 20 bases of the junction left unmatched.

The chain carries TRBV29-1 and TRBJ1-1; weak D call: TRBD1 (6 bases). The germline CDR1 and CDR2 sequences are SQVTM and ANQGSEA. CDR3 length: 12 amino acids. The germline V and J ends were trimmed by 4 bases and 2 bases, with 8 bases remaining between them. CDR3 in amino acids: CSVVRGNTEAFF. CDR3 DNA sequence: TGCAGCGTTGTCAGGGGCAACACTGAAGCTTTCTTT.

The CDR3, as DNA: TGTGCCAGCAGCTTTGGACTAGCTTACGGGGAGCTGTTTTTT. It encodes CASSFGLAYGELFF. This sequence joins TRBV5-6 and TRBJ2-2; 8 nucleotides agree with TRBD2. CDR3 size: 14 residues. With 2 bases clipped from V and 7 bases from J, the junction kept 4 bases outside the gene matches. CDR1 and CDR2 (germline): SGHDT, YYEEEE.

The table lists this clone with a count of one. One end of the junction fails to match germline, which may point to a read error. The V and J genes are TRBV7-9 and TRBJ1-2, with D tentatively TRBD1 (5 bases). The CDR3 contains 12 residues. From germline, CDR1 is SEHNR and CDR2 FQNEAQ (reference sequence). CDR3 in amino acids: CASSSPGYGYPF. CDR3 nucleotide sequence: TGTGCCAGCAGCTCCCCAGGGTATGGCTACCCCTTC.

V is TRBV13 and J is TRBJ1-1, with 7 bases that match TRBD1. Germline V lookup: CDR1 PRHDT, CDR2 FYEKMQ (reference sequence). J gave up 1 base and V 5 bases, and 7 bases lay outside the gene matches. This CDR3 is built from 15 residues. DNA for the CDR3: TGTGCCAGCAGCGAAGACAGGGCCACGAACACTGAAGCTTTCTTT. This encodes CASSEDRATNTEAFF.

The gene calls are TRBV2 and TRBJ1-5; D remains unclear. Germline V gene sequence: CDR1 SNHLY, CDR2 FYNNEI. Trimming left V 1 base short and J 0 bases short, with 13 bases between. The CDR3 runs 17 residues. CDR3 nucleotide sequence: TGTGCCAGCAGTGAAGTTCCGAAAGGGAGTAGCAATCAGCCCCAGCATTTT. It translates to CASSEVPKGSSNQPQHF.

J is TRBJ2-2 and V is TRBV4-1; D uncertain. The CDR3 covers 15 residues. Germline assignment: CDR1 MGHRA and CDR2 YSYEKL. V shed 0 bases and J shed 4 bases, with 9 bases lying between them. The chain's CDR3 is CASSQDSPTTGELFF. CDR3 nucleotide sequence: TGCGCCAGCAGCCAAGATTCTCCTACCACCGGGGAGCTGTTTTTT.

This chain joins TRBV7-6 and TRBJ1-2; no reliable D call. The CDR3 loop spans 14 amino acids. V lost 1 base and J 7 bases, leaving 13 bases between the germline ends. The germline V gene encodes CDR1 SGHVS and CDR2 FNYEAQ. The CDR3 DNA reads TGTGCCAGCAGCTTAGAGGTCAGGAATCCTGGCTACACCTTC. Amino acids: CASSLEVRNPGYTF.

The chain employs TRBV5-1 and TRBJ1-1; D gene uncertain. CDR1 SGHRS and CDR2 YFSETQ come from the germline V gene. This CDR3 spans 13 amino acids. V lost 0 bases and J lost 6, with 9 bases in between. The chain's CDR3 is CASSLASRAEAFF. The CDR3 coding sequence is TGCGCCAGCAGCTTGGCCTCTCGGGCTGAAGCTTTCTTT.

This clone was seen once. V and J are TRBV7-8 and TRBJ1-2, with a weak D call TRBD1 (5 bases). V lost 6 bases, J lost 7 bases, and 18 bases lay in between. The CDR3 covers 14 residues. Per germline, CDR1 SGHVS and CDR2 FQNEAQ. CDR3 DNA sequence: TGTGCCAGCAGTTATCAGGGCGCCCTCGGTGGCTACACCTTC. Residues: CASSYQGALGGYTF. Looking up the rest from reference TRBV7-8 and TRBJ1-2 gives the full variable domain: GAGVSQSPRYKVAKRGQDVALRCDPISGHVSLFWYQQALGQGPEFLTYFQNEAQLDKSGLPSDRFFAERPEGSVSTLKIQRTQQEDSAVYLCASSYQGALGGYTFGSGTRLTVV.

The rearrangement links TRBV9 to TRBJ2-6; possible D gene TRBD2, 6 bases. The CDR3 is made up of 15 amino acids. CDR1 and CDR2 from the germline V gene are SGDLS and YYNGEE. The germline V and J ends were trimmed by 0 bases and 2 bases, with 6 bases remaining between them. The CDR3 reads CASSVGGAGANVLTF. CDR3 nucleotides: TGTGCCAGCAGCGTAGGGGGGGCTGGGGCCAACGTCCTGACTTTC.

V gene TRBV27 combines with J gene TRBJ2-7; 8 nucleotides agree with TRBD1. Unmatched junction bases numbered 8, after V lost 0 bases and J lost 1 base. This CDR3 is built from 17 residues. The V gene's germline CDR1 is MNHEY and CDR2 SMNVEV (reference sequence). CDR3: CASSLSTGRGPSYEQYF. As DNA, the CDR3 is TGTGCCAGCAGTTTATCGACTGGCAGGGGGCCATCCTACGAGCAGTACTTC.

The chain employs TRBV5-4 and TRBJ1-4, with TRBD1 matching 10 bases. J lost 6 bases, V lost 0 bases, and 5 bases had no gene match. Per germline, CDR1 SGHNT and CDR2 YYREEE (reference sequence). The CDR3 has 16 residues. The CDR3 region is CASSLGSGTGDEKLFF. The CDR3 DNA sequence: TGTGCCAGCAGCTTGGGTTCCGGGACAGGGGATGAAAAACTGTTTTTT. Complete variable domain (other parts from reference TRBV5-4 and TRBJ1-4): ETGVTQSPTHLIKTRGQQVTLRCSSQSGHNTVSWYQQALGQGPQFIFQYYREEENGRGNFPPRFSGLQFPNYSSELNVNALELDDSALYLCASSLGSGTGDEKLFFGSGTQLSVL.

Here the CDR3 DNA reads TGCGCCAGCAGCCTCCAGGTGGGGGCCAACGTCCTGACTTTC. This codes for CASSLQVGANVLTF. The rearrangement joins TRBV4-3 to TRBJ2-6; no definite D call. The V gene's germline CDR1 is LGHNA and CDR2 YSLEER. Trimming pared 4 bases from V and 4 bases from J, leaving 8 bases between. The CDR3 covers 14 residues.

The chain employs TRBV4-2 and TRBJ2-5; 8 nucleotides align to TRBD2. The better agreement between TRBJ2-7 and the DNA end casts doubt on the J call. In germline, CDR1 is LGHNA, CDR2 YNFKEQ. This CDR3 has 15 residues. The CDR3 region has the DNA TGTGCCAGCAGCCAAGATGCTAGCGGGTCCTACGAGCAGTACTTC. Protein product: CASSQDASGSYEQYF.

The chain joins TRBV6-5 to TRBJ1-4; tentatively, D is TRBD1 (5 bases). Per the germline V gene, CDR1 is MNHEY and CDR2 is SVGAGI. V lost 2 bases to trimming and J lost 4 bases, with 8 bases between them. The CDR3 runs to 14 residues. CDR3 loop: CASSYRQGNEKLFF. The CDR3 nucleotides read TGTGCCAGCAGTTACCGGCAGGGTAATGAAAAACTGTTTTTT.

The chain has TRBV2 and TRBJ2-3; 8 nucleotides agree with TRBD2. The CDR3 loop spans 14 amino acids. The J segment lost 1 base and the V segment lost 9 bases, leaving 6 bases of the junction unmatched. Germline V lookup: CDR1 SNHLY, CDR2 FYNNEI. Here the CDR3 reads CARSGTSGTDTQYF. CDR3 bases: TGTGCCAGGTCCGGGACTAGTGGCACAGATACGCAGTATTTT.

This chain connects TRBV19 to TRBJ1-4; tentatively, D is TRBD1 (5 bases). Germline V gene data show CDR1 as LNHDA and CDR2 as SQIVND (reference sequence). V was pared by 2 bases and J by 5 bases, with 12 bases between. The CDR3 consists of 15 residues. CDR3 in DNA: TGTGCCAGTAGTATACAGCCAGGGCGGAATGAAAAACTGTTTTTT. Protein: CASSIQPGRNEKLFF.

The genes are TRBV7-9 and TRBJ1-5; 7 bases are shared with TRBD1. This CDR3 contains 11 residues. Germline V gene data show CDR1 as SEHNR and CDR2 as FQNEAQ (reference sequence). The V segment lost 4 bases and the J segment 11 bases; nucleotides outside the gene matches: 2. CDR3 residues: CASSSGGSQHF. The CDR3 DNA is TGTGCCAGCAGCTCAGGGGGGTCCCAGCATTTT.

V is TRBV7-6 and J is TRBJ1-5; TRBD1 agrees at 7 bases. Germline V gene sequence: CDR1 SGHVS, CDR2 FNYEAQ. The CDR3 loop spans 16 amino acids. V was pared by 1 base and J by 6 bases, with 9 bases of the junction left unmatched. Here the CDR3 DNA reads TGTGCCAGCAGCTTAGGAAGGGGGCGCGTTGGTCAGCCCCAGCATTTT. As protein: CASSLGRGRVGQPQHF.

This sequence joins TRBV30 and TRBJ2-7, with a possible D match to TRBD1 (6 bases). The CDR3 totals 13 residues. Trimming pared 4 bases from V and 7 bases from J, leaving 17 bases between. CDR1 and CDR2 from the germline V gene are GTSNPN and SVGIG (reference sequence). CDR3 bases: TGTGCCTGGACTAATAGGGGGTCCGGGGAGCAGTACTTC. Encoded protein: CAWTNRGSGEQYF. Together with reference TRBV30 and TRBJ2-7, the CDR3 gives the full variable domain: SQTIHQWPATLVQPVGSPLSLECTVEGTSNPNLYWYRQAAGRGLQLLFYSVGIGQISSEVPQNLSASRPQDRQFILSSKKLLLSDSGFYLCAWTNRGSGEQYFGPGTRLTVT.

The chain links TRBV9 to TRBJ2-1; 9 bases line up with TRBD2. The germline V gene has CDR1 SGDLS and CDR2 YYNGEE. This CDR3 has 17 amino acids. The V segment lost 4 bases and the J segment 3 bases; nucleotides outside the gene matches: 11. The CDR3 sequence is CASSTAMREGIYNEQFF. The DNA for the CDR3 is TGTGCCAGCAGCACCGCTATGCGGGAGGGTATCTACAATGAGCAGTTCTTC.

The chain recombines TRBV28 with TRBJ1-2; D is undetermined. CDR3 length: 12 amino acids. Trimming left V 6 bases short and J 4 bases short, with 9 bases between. Per germline, CDR1 MDHEN and CDR2 SYDVKM. This CDR3 is CASSSYPYGYTF. The CDR3 coding sequence is TGTGCCAGCAGCTCCTACCCCTATGGCTACACCTTC.

This clone was seen a few times. This chain joins TRBV2 and TRBJ2-1; 7 nucleotides agree with TRBD1. Germline CDR1 reads SNHLY; CDR2 reads FYNNEI. With 3 bases clipped from V and 4 bases from J, the junction kept 6 bases outside the gene matches. The CDR3 sequence is 15 residues long. In DNA, the CDR3 is TGTGCCAGCAGTGACGACAGGGCGTTATACAATGAGCAGTTCTTC. Its translation is CASSDDRALYNEQFF.

The chain joins TRBV19 to TRBJ1-1, with a possible D match to TRBD1 (6 bases). CDR1 is LNHDA, CDR2 SQIVND, per germline (reference sequence). Trimming shortened V by 1 base and J by 3 bases, and 9 bases separated the two germline ends. The CDR3 runs 14 residues. The CDR3 DNA reads TGTGCCAGTAGTATAGTTAACAGGGACACTGAAGCTTTCTTT. This sequence encodes CASSIVNRDTEAFF. The whole variable domain, remainder taken from reference TRBV19 and TRBJ1-1, is DGGITQSPKYLFRKEGQNVTLSCEQNLNHDAMYWYRQDPGQGLRLIYYSQIVNDFQKGDIAEGYSVSREKKESFPLTVTSAQKNPTAFYLCASSIVNRDTEAFFGQGTRLTVV.